This is a list of T cell receptor beta chains from one sample in a study of T cells expressing NK-cell markers. TCRdb re-called the 5' RACE reads and gives one entry per CDR3 protein, without DNA. This sample's clone table lists about 460,000 distinct CDR3 sequences. Material for sequencing was blood T cells: a sorted CD56 or NKG2C T cell subset, CD4+ or CD8+ T cells, or bulk PBMC T cells (not recorded which). The receptors shown here come from a woman aged 45-65 years in good health. Each CDR3 is given with its conserved first and last residue. The order of the fields is V gene, J gene, CDR3 protein.

v_call: TRBV15; j_call: TRBJ2-1; cdr3_aa: CATSRQREADNEQFF
v_call: TRBV29-1; j_call: TRBJ2-4; cdr3_aa: CSGESGNENIQYF
v_call: TRBV3-1; j_call: TRBJ1-6; cdr3_aa: CASSQEVTTANSPLHF
v_call: TRBV10-3; j_call: TRBJ2-3; cdr3_aa: CAISESRAGAGDTQYF
v_call: TRBV24-1; j_call: TRBJ2-3; cdr3_aa: CATSDLRGGDIDTQYF
v_call: TRBV29-1; j_call: TRBJ1-2; cdr3_aa: CSVEKDRGSGYTF
v_call: TRBV7-6; j_call: TRBJ2-2; cdr3_aa: CASSLGSGPGELFF
v_call: TRBV6-2/TRBV6-3; j_call: TRBJ2-2; cdr3_aa: CASHTSSNTGELFF
v_call: TRBV29-1; j_call: TRBJ2-7; cdr3_aa: CSVRVGGSSEQYF
v_call: TRBV20-1; j_call: TRBJ1-4; cdr3_aa: CSANRGATNEKLFF
v_call: TRBV6-1; j_call: TRBJ2-4; cdr3_aa: CASSEALAGLVVGNIQYF
v_call: TRBV5-1; j_call: TRBJ2-3; cdr3_aa: CASSLGTGGDTQYF
v_call: TRBV5-1; j_call: TRBJ2-1; cdr3_aa: CASSPTLREQFF
v_call: TRBV15; j_call: TRBJ2-4; cdr3_aa: CATGYARQGINIQYF
v_call: TRBV5-1; j_call: TRBJ2-3; cdr3_aa: CASSPGFSGTTDTQYF
v_call: TRBV27; j_call: TRBJ2-3; cdr3_aa: CASSWGLARDTQYF
v_call: TRBV30; j_call: TRBJ1-1; cdr3_aa: CAWSTSGSGRNTEAFF
v_call: TRBV25-1; j_call: TRBJ1-1; cdr3_aa: CASSASVTEAFF
v_call: TRBV6-1; j_call: TRBJ2-3; cdr3_aa: CASSGLAGGPDTQYF
v_call: TRBV10-3; j_call: TRBJ2-2; cdr3_aa: CAIRERTSGINTGELFF
v_call: TRBV4-2; j_call: TRBJ2-1; cdr3_aa: CASSQEGASNNEQFF
v_call: TRBV2; j_call: TRBJ1-5; cdr3_aa: CASSEQGILDQPQHF
v_call: TRBV5-6; j_call: TRBJ2-1; cdr3_aa: CASSFLTGSSYNEQFF
v_call: TRBV2; j_call: TRBJ2-5; cdr3_aa: CASRPGLQKETQYF
v_call: TRBV5-1; j_call: TRBJ2-3; cdr3_aa: CASSLDPRVTDTQYF
v_call: TRBV3-1; j_call: TRBJ2-6; cdr3_aa: CASSQDGASIRSGANVLTF
v_call: TRBV20-1; j_call: TRBJ1-4; cdr3_aa: CSPQESTNEKLFF
v_call: TRBV24-1; j_call: TRBJ2-5; cdr3_aa: CATSDLNYPQETQYF
v_call: TRBV27; j_call: TRBJ1-6; cdr3_aa: CASTLAGGSPLHF
v_call: TRBV29-1; j_call: TRBJ1-2; cdr3_aa: CSVRQHLLGYTF
v_call: TRBV27; j_call: TRBJ1-5; cdr3_aa: CASRNRGLGQPQHF
v_call: TRBV28; j_call: TRBJ1-2; cdr3_aa: CASSLILENYGYTF
v_call: TRBV7-9; j_call: TRBJ2-1; cdr3_aa: CASSSRGSGIYEQFF
v_call: TRBV3-1; j_call: TRBJ2-2; cdr3_aa: CASSRGQREGTGELFF
v_call: TRBV29-1; j_call: TRBJ2-5; cdr3_aa: CSVGVGGGETQYF
v_call: TRBV5-1; j_call: TRBJ2-1; cdr3_aa: CASSFRFEDNEQFF
v_call: TRBV12-3/TRBV12-4; j_call: TRBJ1-4; cdr3_aa: CASSWGRGEKLFF
v_call: TRBV20-1; j_call: TRBJ2-3; cdr3_aa: CSAGDGRDYRTDTQYF
v_call: TRBV5-1; j_call: TRBJ1-1; cdr3_aa: CAGIFARNTEAFF
v_call: TRBV5-1; j_call: TRBJ2-3; cdr3_aa: CASSLAGVTTDTQYF
v_call: TRBV5-1; j_call: TRBJ2-2; cdr3_aa: CASSRSRQNTGELFF
v_call: TRBV6-5; j_call: TRBJ2-5; cdr3_aa: CASSMLGDQETQYF
v_call: TRBV4-1; j_call: TRBJ2-5; cdr3_aa: CASSQGGGTGGHIIQYF
v_call: TRBV3-1; j_call: TRBJ2-1; cdr3_aa: CASSRRTGGSYNEQFF
v_call: TRBV2; j_call: TRBJ1-5; cdr3_aa: CASSGRGSQPQHF
v_call: TRBV7-2; j_call: TRBJ2-2; cdr3_aa: CASSLGSSRTGELFF
v_call: TRBV20-1; j_call: TRBJ1-1; cdr3_aa: CSAPIGLEDTEAFF
v_call: TRBV10-3; j_call: TRBJ1-5; cdr3_aa: CAISEWGVNQPQHF